The clone carrying this TCR beta chain turned up a few times. Its specificity is unknown. These data come from a study of cytomegalovirus exposure and HLA in healthy donors. V trimming: 6 bases; J trimming: 4 bases; junction bases outside the gene matches: 0. CDR1 SGHTA and CDR2 FQGNSA come from the germline V gene. This CDR3 region has 13 residues. Amplification used 60 Vbeta primers and 13 Jbeta primers. Using immunoSEQ multiplex PCR, the repertoire was profiled, and TCRdb retains in-frame clones only, with some absent. The sample includes about 150,000 clones, approximately 65% of them seen just once. Study results and limitations: Earlier results showed most TCR beta V segments being productive about 87% or about 30% of the time. Some TCR beta chains (over 150 of them) were listed as cytomegalovirus-associated. CMV serostatus alone was available as immune exposure information.

The sample was PBMCs. J is TRBJ2-5 and V is TRBV7-2, with 12 bases identical to TRBD2. The origin of this receptor is a woman aged 55 to 70 in good health and CMV-seronegative. The CDR3 DNA is TGTGCCAGCAGGGGACTAGCGGGAGAGACCCAGTACTTC. This codes for CASRGLAGETQYF.